These 25 T cell receptor beta chains were sequenced from one sample in a study of CXCR3-negative and CXCR3-positive naive CD8 T cells. The antigens these receptors bind are not known. Study-level points and caveats: Relative to CXCR3-negative naive cells, CXCR3-positive naive cells had more hydrophobic TRB CDR3s.

The TRB cDNA libraries were prepared by 5' RACE with UMI labels. For each CDR3 protein, TCRdb gives one entry from its re-call of the 5' RACE reads, without DNA. The sample table sets out over 70,000 distinct CDR3 sequences. Sequencing was carried out using naive CXCR3+ CD8+ T cells from blood. Regarding subset: CD45RO-CCR7+CD27+CD95- naive CD8+ T cells expressing CXCR3 (TNR3+). Receptors were obtained from a human donor in good health. Some clones in this sample may be carry-over from other donors' samples.

The chain recombines TRBV28 with TRBJ2-7; the TCRdb call, TRBD1, lacks DNA for checking. This CDR3 is 14 amino acids long. Germline CDR1 reads MDHEN; CDR2 reads SYDVKM. CDR3 region: CASIGTPGTYEQYF.

V is TRBV28 and J is TRBJ2-1. Germline values: CDR1 MDHEN, CDR2 SYDVKM. CDR3 size: 11 residues. The CDR3 spells CASSFAREQFF.

The J gene is TRBJ2-5, the V gene TRBV7-3; without DNA, the TCRdb call of TRBD1 cannot be checked. The germline CDR1 and CDR2 sequences are SGHTA and FQGTGA. The CDR3 totals 15 residues. CDR3 sequence: CASSQGTGDAETQYF. The full variable domain, completed using reference TRBV7-3 and TRBJ2-5, is GAGVSQTPSNKVTEKGKYVELRCDPISGHTALYWYRQSLGQGPEFLIYFQGTGAADDSGLPNDRFFAVRPEGSVSTLKIQRTERGDSAVYLCASSQGTGDAETQYFGPGTRLLVL.

This chain connects TRBV7-9 to TRBJ2-3. The CDR3 totals 12 residues. Germline lookup yields CDR1 SEHNR and CDR2 FQNEAQ (reference sequence). The CDR3 region is CASSPILNTQYF.

The chain links TRBV7-2 to TRBJ2-1; there is no DNA to check the TCRdb D call of TRBD1. This CDR3 has 16 residues. From germline, CDR1 is SGHTA and CDR2 FQGNSA. CDR3 loop: CASSILAGTAYNEQFF.

CDR3: CSVGGTSDEQYF. The chain uses TRBV29-1 and TRBJ2-7; TCRdb proposes TRBD2, but this gene call is untestable without DNA. CDR3 size: 12 residues. Germline CDR1 reads SQVTM; CDR2 reads ANQGSEA.

The chain couples TRBV29-1 to TRBJ1-2. The germline V gene has CDR1 SQVTM and CDR2 ANQGSEA. The CDR3 loop spans 12 amino acids. The CDR3 is CSAAVVNYGYTF.

The CDR3 sequence is CSVGTGGTGELFF. The chain couples TRBV29-1 to TRBJ2-2; TCRdb's D gene call, TRBD1, goes unchecked for lack of DNA. Germline-derived CDR1 and CDR2 are SQVTM and ANQGSEA. This CDR3 is built from 13 residues.

The chain carries TRBV7-2 and TRBJ2-5; the TCRdb call, TRBD1, lacks DNA for checking. Looked up from germline, CDR1 is SGHTA and CDR2 is FQGNSA. This CDR3 is built from 16 residues. CDR3 residues: CASSFPGRGPQETQYF.

This sequence joins TRBV28 and TRBJ2-1; TCRdb gives TRBD1 as the D gene, but with no DNA this cannot be confirmed. CDR1 MDHEN and CDR2 SYDVKM come from the germline V gene. The CDR3 consists of 13 residues. The CDR3 spells CASSFVGDNEQFF.

The V gene is TRBV4-1, the J gene TRBJ2-5; the TCRdb D gene call, TRBD1, has no DNA to confirm it. The CDR3 is 15 residues long. The germline V gene has CDR1 MGHRA and CDR2 YSYEKL. The chain's CDR3 is CASSQVTGAGETQYF.

The genes are TRBV12-3 or TRBV12-4 and TRBJ1-5; checking the TCRdb D call of TRBD1 is not possible without DNA. The CDR3 loop spans 14 amino acids. The CDR3: CASSTRDRNQPQHF.

This chain uses TRBV29-1 with TRBJ2-7. Germline V CDR1 and CDR2: SQVTM, ANQGSEA. This CDR3 spans 11 amino acids. The CDR3 protein is CSARELGEQYF.

The V gene is TRBV9, the J gene TRBJ1-1. Per the germline V gene, CDR1 is SGDLS and CDR2 is YYNGEE. CDR3 size: 15 residues. The CDR3: CASSVGLEVNTEAFF.

J is TRBJ2-7 and V is TRBV28; TCRdb proposes TRBD2, but this gene call is untestable without DNA. CDR3 size: 13 residues. Germline assignment: CDR1 MDHEN and CDR2 SYDVKM. The CDR3 loop is CASSYSLSYEQYF.

This rearrangement joins TRBV29-1 to TRBJ2-7; TCRdb reports TRBD2, a call that lacks DNA to check it against. Germline V gene lookup returns CDR1 SQVTM and CDR2 ANQGSEA. CDR3 size: 12 residues. CDR3 protein: CSVGDFSYEQYF.

The chain uses TRBV12-3 or TRBV12-4 and TRBJ2-1; there is no DNA to check the TCRdb D call of TRBD2. This CDR3 region has 13 residues. The CDR3 region is CASSSHSDNEQFF.

The rearrangement links TRBV7-6 to TRBJ2-1. This CDR3 region has 12 residues. Germline V CDR1 and CDR2: SGHVS, FNYEAQ. The CDR3 loop is CASTTSASEQFF.

The V and J genes are TRBV4-1 and TRBJ2-7; TCRdb lists TRBD2, though no DNA is available to test this call. Germline CDR1 and CDR2: MGHRA and YSYEKL. The CDR3 runs to 16 residues. CDR3 in amino acids: CASSPTYIAGVYEQYF.

J is TRBJ2-1 and V is TRBV13; absent DNA, TCRdb's TRBD1 call cannot be checked. Germline-derived CDR1 and CDR2 are PRHDT and FYEKMQ (reference sequence). The CDR3 is made up of 15 amino acids. The CDR3 spells CASSLAGGEGDEQFF.

This rearrangement joins TRBV5-6 to TRBJ2-7; TCRdb lists TRBD1, though no DNA is available to test this call. Germline assignment: CDR1 SGHDT and CDR2 YYEEEE. This CDR3 spans 15 amino acids. The CDR3 protein is CASSLDGTGPSGQYF. The whole variable domain, remainder taken from reference TRBV5-6 and TRBJ2-7, is DAGVTQSPTHLIKTRGQQVTLRCSPKSGHDTVSWYQQALGQGPQFIFQYYEEEERQRGNFPDRFSGHQFPNYSSELNVNALLLGDSALYLCASSLDGTGPSGQYFGPGTRLTVT.

V gene TRBV20-1 combines with J gene TRBJ2-3; the TCRdb call, TRBD1, lacks DNA for checking. Germline V CDR1 and CDR2: DFQATT, SNEGSKA (reference sequence). This CDR3 region has 19 residues. This chain's CDR3 is CSARDETASDVKPGDTQYF.

This sequence joins TRBV4-3 and TRBJ2-2; TCRdb lists TRBD2, though no DNA is available to test this call. CDR1 LGHNA and CDR2 YSLEER come from the germline V gene. CDR3 length: 17 residues. The CDR3 region is CASSLDSSGLNTGELFF.

The V call is TRBV3-1, the J call TRBJ2-3; no DNA is available, so the TRBD2 call from TCRdb remains unchecked. The CDR3 totals 18 residues. Germline values: CDR1 LGHDT, CDR2 YNNKEL (reference sequence). The CDR3 region is CASSQVSGRAINTDTQYF.

The chain recombines TRBV6-6 with TRBJ1-2; without DNA, the TCRdb call of TRBD1 cannot be checked. Germline V CDR1 and CDR2: MNHNY, SVGAGI (reference sequence). The CDR3 runs 16 residues. CDR3 region: CASSQAKGASNYGYTF.